This T cell receptor (beta chain) was recorded in a study of pediatric ulcerative colitis. Across the study: Disease was pancolitis in several and left-sided in two, histology-confirmed.

Germline V lookup: CDR1 MGHRA, CDR2 YSYEKL. This CDR3 comprises 14 residues. The ends were cut back, 4 bases at V and 2 bases at J, with 8 bases in the middle. As concerns this clone: The antigen remains unidentified.

Sequencing was at survey level. Sequenced by immunoSEQ multiplex PCR; TCRdb stores in-frame clones only, minus some. The data contain 50,000 to 65,000 clones, 86% of them singletons. Study observations and caveats: A couple of rectal clonotypes were found only in ulcerative colitis patients, all of them.

Before the diagnostic colonoscopy, ulcerative colitis patients were free of immunosuppressive medication. The chain joins TRBV4-1 to TRBJ2-2; tentative D call: TRBD1 (6 bases). The specimen was blood. The origin of this receptor is a boy younger than 18 with severe ulcerative colitis. This CDR3 is CASSRGQNTGELFF. The DNA of the CDR3 is TGCGCCAGCAGCCGGGGGCAAAACACCGGGGAGCTGTTTTTT.